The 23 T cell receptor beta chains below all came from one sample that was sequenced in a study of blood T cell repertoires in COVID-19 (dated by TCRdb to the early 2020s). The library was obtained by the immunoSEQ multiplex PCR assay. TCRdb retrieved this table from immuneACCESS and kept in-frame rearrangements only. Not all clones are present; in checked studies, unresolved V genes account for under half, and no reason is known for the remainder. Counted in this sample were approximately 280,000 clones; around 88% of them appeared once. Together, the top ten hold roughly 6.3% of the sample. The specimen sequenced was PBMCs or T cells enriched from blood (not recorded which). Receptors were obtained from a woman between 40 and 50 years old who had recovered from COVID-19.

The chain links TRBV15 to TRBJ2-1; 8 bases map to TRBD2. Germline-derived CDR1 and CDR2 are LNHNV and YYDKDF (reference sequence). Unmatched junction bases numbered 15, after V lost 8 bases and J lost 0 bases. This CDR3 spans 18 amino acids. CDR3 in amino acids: CATYFMCGRPDSYNEQFF. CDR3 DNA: TGTGCCACCTATTTTATGTGCGGGAGGCCTGACTCCTACAATGAGCAGTTCTTC.

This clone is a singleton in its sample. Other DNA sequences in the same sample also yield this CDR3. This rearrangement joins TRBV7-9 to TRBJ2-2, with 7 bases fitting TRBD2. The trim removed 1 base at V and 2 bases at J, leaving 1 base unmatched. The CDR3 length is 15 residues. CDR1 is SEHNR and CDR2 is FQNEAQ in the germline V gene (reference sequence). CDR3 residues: CASSLGGLNTGELFF. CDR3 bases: TGTGCCAGCAGCTTAGGGGGACTAAACACCGGGGAGCTGTTTTTT.

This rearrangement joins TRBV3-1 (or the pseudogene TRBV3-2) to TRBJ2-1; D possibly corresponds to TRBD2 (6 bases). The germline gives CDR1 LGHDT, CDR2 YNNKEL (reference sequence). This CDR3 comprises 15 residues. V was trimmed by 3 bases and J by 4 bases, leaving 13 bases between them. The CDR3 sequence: CASSQEGVVYNEQFF. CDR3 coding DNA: TGTGCCAGCAGCCAGGAGGGCGTTGTTTACAATGAGCAGTTCTTC.

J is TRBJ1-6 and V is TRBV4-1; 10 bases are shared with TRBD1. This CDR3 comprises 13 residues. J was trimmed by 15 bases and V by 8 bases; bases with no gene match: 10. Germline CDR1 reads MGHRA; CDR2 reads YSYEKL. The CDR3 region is CASQDRGTGFLHF. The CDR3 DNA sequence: TGCGCCAGCCAGGACAGGGGGACGGGGTTCCTCCACTTT.

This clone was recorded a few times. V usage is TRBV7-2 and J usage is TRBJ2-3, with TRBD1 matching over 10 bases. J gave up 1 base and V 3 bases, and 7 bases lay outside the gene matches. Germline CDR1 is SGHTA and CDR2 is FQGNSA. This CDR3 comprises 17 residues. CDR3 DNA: TGTGCCAGCAGCTTCCGGGACAGGGGTCTCCGCACAGATACGCAGTATTTT. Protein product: CASSFRDRGLRTDTQYF.

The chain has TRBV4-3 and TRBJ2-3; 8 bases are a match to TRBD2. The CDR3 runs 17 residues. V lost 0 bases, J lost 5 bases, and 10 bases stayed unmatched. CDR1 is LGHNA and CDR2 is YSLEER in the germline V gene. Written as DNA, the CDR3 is TGCGCCAGCAGCCAAGATATCAGAGCGGGAGATCGAGATACGCAGTATTTT. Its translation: CASSQDIRAGDRDTQYF.

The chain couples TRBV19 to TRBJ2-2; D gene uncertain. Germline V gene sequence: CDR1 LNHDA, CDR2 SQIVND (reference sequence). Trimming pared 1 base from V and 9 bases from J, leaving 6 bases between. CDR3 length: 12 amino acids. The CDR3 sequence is CASSIGSRELFF. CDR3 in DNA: TGTGCCAGTAGTATAGGAAGCAGGGAGCTGTTTTTT.

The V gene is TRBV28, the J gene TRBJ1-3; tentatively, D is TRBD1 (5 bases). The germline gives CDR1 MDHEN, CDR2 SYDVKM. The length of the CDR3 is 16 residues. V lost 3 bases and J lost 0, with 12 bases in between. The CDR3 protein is CASSFQWTSSGNTIYF. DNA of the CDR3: TGTGCCAGCAGTTTCCAGTGGACATCCTCTGGAAACACCATATATTTT.

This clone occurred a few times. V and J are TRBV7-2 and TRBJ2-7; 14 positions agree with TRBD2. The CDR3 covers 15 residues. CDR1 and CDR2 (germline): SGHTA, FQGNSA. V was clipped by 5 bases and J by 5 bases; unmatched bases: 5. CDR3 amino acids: CASSTRLAGGNEQYF. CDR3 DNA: TGTGCCAGCAGCACCAGACTAGCGGGAGGGAACGAGCAGTACTTC.

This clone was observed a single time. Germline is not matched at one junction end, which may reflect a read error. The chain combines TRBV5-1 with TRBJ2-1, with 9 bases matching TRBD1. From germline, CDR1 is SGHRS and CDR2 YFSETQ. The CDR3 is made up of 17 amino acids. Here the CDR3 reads CASSPLLTGGAYDEQFF. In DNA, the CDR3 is TGCGCCAGCAGCCCCCTCCTGACAGGGGGGGCCTACGATGAGCAGTTCTTC.

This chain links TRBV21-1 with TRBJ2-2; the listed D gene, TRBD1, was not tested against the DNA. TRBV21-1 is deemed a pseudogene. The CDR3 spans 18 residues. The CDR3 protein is CASRKNPRQRRNTGELFF. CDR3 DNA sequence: TGTGCCAGCAGAAAAAACCCGCGACAGCGCAGGAACACCGGGGAGCTGTTTTTT.

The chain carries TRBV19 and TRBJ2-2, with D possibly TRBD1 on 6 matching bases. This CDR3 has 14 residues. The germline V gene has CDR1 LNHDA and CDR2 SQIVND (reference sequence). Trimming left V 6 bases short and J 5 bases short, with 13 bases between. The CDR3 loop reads CASSRDKSTGELFF. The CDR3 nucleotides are TGTGCCAGTAGCCGGGACAAGAGTACCGGGGAGCTGTTTTTT.

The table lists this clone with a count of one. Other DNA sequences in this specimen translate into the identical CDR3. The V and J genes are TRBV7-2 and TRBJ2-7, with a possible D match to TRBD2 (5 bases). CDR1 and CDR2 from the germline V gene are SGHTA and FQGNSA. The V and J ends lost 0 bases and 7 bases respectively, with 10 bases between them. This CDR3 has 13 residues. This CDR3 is CASSLAGVGEQYF. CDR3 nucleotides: TGTGCCAGCAGCTTAGCGGGAGTGGGAGAGCAGTACTTC.

The CDR3 DNA sequence: TGTGCCACCAGTGACCCGACGACTACCGACCGCACAGATACGCAGTATTTT. This translates into CATSDPTTTDRTDTQYF. This rearrangement joins TRBV24-1 to TRBJ2-3, with D tentatively TRBD2 (5 bases). This CDR3 has 17 residues. With 4 bases removed from V and 1 base from J, the gap between germline ends came to 17 bases. CDR1 is KGHDR, CDR2 SFDVKD, per germline.

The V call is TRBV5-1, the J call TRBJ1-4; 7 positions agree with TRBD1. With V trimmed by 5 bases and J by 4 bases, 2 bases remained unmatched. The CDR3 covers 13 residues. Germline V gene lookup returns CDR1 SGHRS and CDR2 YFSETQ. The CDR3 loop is CASRRDSNEKLFF. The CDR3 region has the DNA TGCGCCAGCAGAAGGGACAGTAATGAAAAACTGTTTTTT. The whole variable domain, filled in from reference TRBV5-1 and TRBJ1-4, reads KAGVTQTPRYLIKTRGQQVTLSCSPISGHRSVSWYQQTPGQGLQFLFEYFSETQRNKGNFPGRFSGRQFSNSRSEMNVSTLELGDSALYLCASRRDSNEKLFFGSGTQLSVL.

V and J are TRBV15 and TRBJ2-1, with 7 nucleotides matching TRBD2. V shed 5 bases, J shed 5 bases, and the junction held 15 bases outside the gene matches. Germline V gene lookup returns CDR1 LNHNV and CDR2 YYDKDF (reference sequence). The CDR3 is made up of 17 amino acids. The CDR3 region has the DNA TGTGCCACCAGCCCAAGAGGGTCCTGGACTAGGAACAATGAGCAGTTCTTC. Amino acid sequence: CATSPRGSWTRNNEQFF.

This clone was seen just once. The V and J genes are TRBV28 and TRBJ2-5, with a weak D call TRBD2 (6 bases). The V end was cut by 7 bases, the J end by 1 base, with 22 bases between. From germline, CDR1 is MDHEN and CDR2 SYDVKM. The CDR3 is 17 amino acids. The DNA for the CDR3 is TGTGCCAGCAAACTCCACGCGGGGAGGACCGCCCAAGAGACCCAGTACTTC. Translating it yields CASKLHAGRTAQETQYF.

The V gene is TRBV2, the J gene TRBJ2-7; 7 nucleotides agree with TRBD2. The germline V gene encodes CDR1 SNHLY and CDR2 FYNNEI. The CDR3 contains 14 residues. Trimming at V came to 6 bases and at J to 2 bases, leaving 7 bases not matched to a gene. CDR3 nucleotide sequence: TGTGCCAGCAGAGACGCGGCGGGAGCCTACGAGCAGTACTTC. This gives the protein CASRDAAGAYEQYF. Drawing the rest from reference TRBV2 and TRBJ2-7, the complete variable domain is EPEVTQTPSHQVTQMGQEVILRCVPISNHLYFYWYRQILGQKVEFLVSFYNNEISEKSEIFDDQFSVERPDGSNFTLKIRSTKLEDSAMYFCASRDAAGAYEQYFGPGTRLTVT.

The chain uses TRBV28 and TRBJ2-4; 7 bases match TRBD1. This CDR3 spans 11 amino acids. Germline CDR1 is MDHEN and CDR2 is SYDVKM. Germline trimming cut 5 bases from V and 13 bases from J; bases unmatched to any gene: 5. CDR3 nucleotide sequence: TGTGCCAGCAGTACAGGGGCCCTACAGTACTTC. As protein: CASSTGALQYF.

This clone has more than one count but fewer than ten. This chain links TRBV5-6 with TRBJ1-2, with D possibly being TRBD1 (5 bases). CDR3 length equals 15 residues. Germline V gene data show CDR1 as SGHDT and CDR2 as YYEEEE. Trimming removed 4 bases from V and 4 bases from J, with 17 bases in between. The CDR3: CASSPSGGMVYGYTF. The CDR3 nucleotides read TGTGCCAGCAGCCCTTCGGGGGGAATGGTCTATGGCTACACCTTC.

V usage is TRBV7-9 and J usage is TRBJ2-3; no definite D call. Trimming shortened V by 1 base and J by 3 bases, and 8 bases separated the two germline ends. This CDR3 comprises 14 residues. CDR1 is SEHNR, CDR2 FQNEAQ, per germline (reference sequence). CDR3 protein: CASSLDARTDTQYF. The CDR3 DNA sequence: TGTGCCAGCAGCTTAGACGCCAGGACAGATACGCAGTATTTT.

The CDR3 bases are TGCGCCAGCAGCCAGGGGTCTTTAGCGGGAGCCGAGCAGTACTTC. It encodes CASSQGSLAGAEQYF. This chain links TRBV4-1 with TRBJ2-7, with 9 bases matching TRBD2. With V trimmed by 3 bases and J by 6 bases, 9 bases remained unmatched. CDR1 MGHRA and CDR2 YSYEKL come from the germline V gene. The CDR3 contains 15 residues.

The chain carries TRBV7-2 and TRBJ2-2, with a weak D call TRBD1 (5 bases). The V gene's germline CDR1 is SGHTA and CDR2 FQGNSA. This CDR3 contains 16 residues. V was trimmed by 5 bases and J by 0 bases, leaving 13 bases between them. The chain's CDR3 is CASSEYKQANTGELFF. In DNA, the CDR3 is TGTGCCAGCAGCGAATACAAACAGGCGAACACCGGGGAGCTGTTTTTT. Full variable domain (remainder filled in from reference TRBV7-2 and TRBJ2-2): GAGVSQSPSNKVTEKGKDVELRCDPISGHTALYWYRQSLGQGLEFLIYFQGNSAPDKSGLPSDRFSAERTGGSVSTLTIQRTQQEDSAVYLCASSEYKQANTGELFFGEGSRLTVL.